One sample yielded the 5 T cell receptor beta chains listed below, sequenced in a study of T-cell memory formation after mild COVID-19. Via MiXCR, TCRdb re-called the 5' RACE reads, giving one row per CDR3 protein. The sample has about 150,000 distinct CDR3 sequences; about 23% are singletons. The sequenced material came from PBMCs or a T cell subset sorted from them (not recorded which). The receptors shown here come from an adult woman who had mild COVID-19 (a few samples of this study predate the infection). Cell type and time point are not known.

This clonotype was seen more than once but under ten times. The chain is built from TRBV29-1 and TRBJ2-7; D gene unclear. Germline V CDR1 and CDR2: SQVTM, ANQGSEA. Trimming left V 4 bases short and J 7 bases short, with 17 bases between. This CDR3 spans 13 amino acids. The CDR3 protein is CSVAGPRDREQYF. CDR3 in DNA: TGCAGCGTTGCCGGGCCTAGGGATAGGGAGCAGTACTTC.

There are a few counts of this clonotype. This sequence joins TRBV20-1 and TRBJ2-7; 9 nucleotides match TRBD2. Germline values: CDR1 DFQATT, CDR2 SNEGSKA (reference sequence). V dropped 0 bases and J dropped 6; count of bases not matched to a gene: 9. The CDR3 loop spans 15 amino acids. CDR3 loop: CSARDPGTSTFEQYF. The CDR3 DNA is TGCAGTGCTAGAGATCCCGGGACTAGCACCTTCGAGCAGTACTTC.

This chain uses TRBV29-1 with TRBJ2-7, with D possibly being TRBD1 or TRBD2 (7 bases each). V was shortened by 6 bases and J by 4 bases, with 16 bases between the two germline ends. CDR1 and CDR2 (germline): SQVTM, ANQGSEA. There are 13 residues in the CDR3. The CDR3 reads CSVRARGGYEQYF. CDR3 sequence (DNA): TGCAGCGTCCGCGCCAGGGGGGGATACGAGCAGTACTTC.

This chain's CDR3 is CASSVATGPDYGYTF. The CDR3 bases are TGTGCCAGCAGCGTAGCTACCGGGCCGGACTATGGCTACACCTTC. This chain joins TRBV9 and TRBJ1-2, with D hard to call. Germline V gene data show CDR1 as SGDLS and CDR2 as YYNGEE. The CDR3 runs 15 residues. V dropped 0 bases and J dropped 3 bases, with 12 bases sitting between them.

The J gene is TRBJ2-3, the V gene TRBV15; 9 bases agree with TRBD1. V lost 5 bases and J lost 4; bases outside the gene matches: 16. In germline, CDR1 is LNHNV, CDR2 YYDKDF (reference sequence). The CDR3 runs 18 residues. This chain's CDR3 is CATSAGTGIGAVPDTQYF. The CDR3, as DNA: TGTGCCACCAGCGCGGGGACAGGGATAGGAGCTGTCCCAGATACGCAGTATTTT.